This T cell receptor (beta chain) stems from a study of regulatory T cells in long-lasting Graves disease. Time point: persistent/refractory GD, antithyroid drugs over 5 years with positive TRAb. The TCR library used RNA extracted from PBMCs. Graves' disease diagnoses followed American Thyroid Association guidelines. This clonotype was detected a few times. TCR beta libraries were built with iRepertoire HTBI primers and Arm-PCR of CDR3 regions. MiXCR, applied by TCRdb to the multiplex PCR reads, yields one record per CDR3 protein. The data contain 600,000 to 800,000 distinct CDR3 sequences, 30% of them singletons. The ends were cut back, 5 bases at V and 4 bases at J, with 21 bases in the middle. The CDR3 sequence is 17 residues long. Germline lookup yields CDR1 MNHNS and CDR2 SASEGT.

This clonotype originated in a female donor with Graves disease. Specimen: peripheral blood mononuclear cells (PBMCs), collected when the disease was refractory, from a patient treated with antithyroid drugs. V gene TRBV6-1 combines with J gene TRBJ2-1; no clear D. The CDR3, as DNA: TGTGCCAGCAGTAGACCCTCCCACGGAGATTCGTACAATGAGCAGTTCTTC. Residues: CASSRPSHGDSYNEQFF.